The 26 T cell receptor beta chains in this list originate from one sample, sequenced in a study of CD8 T cells in Susac syndrome. Random-hexamer reverse transcription was applied to about 0.45 to 1 ug RNA. Each CDR3 protein gets one entry after TCRdb re-called the immunoSEQ multiplex PCR reads with MiXCR. This repertoire shows around 150,000 distinct CDR3 sequences, approximately 92% found once; its top ten account for approximately 0.14%. The sample was CD4+ T cells from PBMCs. The source of these receptors is a human donor in good health.

The chain is built from TRBV7-2 and TRBJ2-3, with D possibly being TRBD2 (6 bases). Between the trimmed V and J ends, which lost 4 bases and 8 bases, there was a span of 10 bases. Germline lookup yields CDR1 SGHTA and CDR2 FQGNSA. The CDR3 is 12 amino acids. CDR3 DNA: TGTGCCAGCAGCTCAGGAGGGAGTACGCAGTATTTT. It is translated as CASSSGGSTQYF.

The chain is built from TRBV16 and TRBJ1-2, with D unresolved. Germline V gives CDR1 KGHSY, CDR2 FQNENV. There are 14 residues in the CDR3. The ends were cut back, 0 bases at V and 2 bases at J, with 7 bases in the middle. The CDR3 protein is CASSQSDANYGYTF. CDR3 bases: TGTGCCAGCAGCCAATCCGACGCAAACTATGGCTACACCTTC.

The chain couples TRBV2 to TRBJ1-5, with D possibly TRBD1 on 5 matching bases. The CDR3 consists of 15 residues. The germline V gene encodes CDR1 SNHLY and CDR2 FYNNEI. Trimming took 6 bases from V and 0 from J, leaving 12 bases between them. As DNA, the CDR3 is TGTGCCAGCAGGCTGACAGATTTTAGCAATCAGCCCCAGCATTTT. Amino acid sequence: CASRLTDFSNQPQHF.

The table lists this clonotype with a count of one. The rearrangement uses TRBV15 and TRBJ2-3; D is uncertain. Looked up from germline, CDR1 is LNHNV and CDR2 is YYDKDF (reference sequence). The CDR3 totals 15 residues. Between the trimmed V and J ends, which lost 3 bases and 1 base, there was a span of 11 bases. The CDR3 region is CATSRVKDGTDTQYF. The CDR3 nucleotides read TGTGCCACCAGCAGGGTCAAAGACGGCACAGATACGCAGTATTTT. Full variable domain (missing parts from reference TRBV15 and TRBJ2-3): DAMVIQNPRYQVTQFGKPVTLSCSQTLNHNVMYWYQQKSSQAPKLLFHYYDKDFNNEADTPDNFQSRRPNTSFCFLDIRSPGLGDTAMYLCATSRVKDGTDTQYFGPGTRLTVL.

V gene TRBV18 combines with J gene TRBJ2-2; tentative D call: TRBD2 (5 bases). In germline, CDR1 is KGHSH, CDR2 LQKENI. There are 16 residues in the CDR3. Trimming took off 0 bases at V and 4 bases at J, with 12 bases between the two ends. CDR3 region: CASSPPGPEVTGELFF. The CDR3 region has the DNA TGTGCCAGCTCACCACCTGGACCGGAGGTCACCGGGGAGCTGTTTTTT. The full variable domain, completed using reference TRBV18 and TRBJ2-2, is NAGVMQNPRHLVRRRGQEARLRCSPMKGHSHVYWYRQLPEEGLKFMVYLQKENIIDESGMPKERFSAEFPKEGPSILRIQQVVRGDSAAYFCASSPPGPEVTGELFFGEGSRLTVL.

The rearrangement uses TRBV11-3 and TRBJ1-2, with D unclear. From germline, CDR1 is SGHNT and CDR2 YENEEA. V was shortened by 5 bases and J by 14 bases, with 12 bases between the two germline ends. There are 10 residues in the CDR3. As DNA, the CDR3 is TGTGCCAGCAGCCCTCCGAGGAATACCTTC. Translation gives CASSPPRNTF. The full variable domain, its missing parts supplied by reference TRBV11-3 and TRBJ1-2, is EAGVVQSPRYKIIEKKQPVAFWCNPISGHNTLYWYLQNLGQGPELLIRYENEEAVDDSQLPKDRFSAERLKGVDSTLKIQPAELGDSAVYLCASSPPRNTFGSGTRLTVV.

V gene TRBV4-2 combines with J gene TRBJ2-1; 16 nucleotides align to TRBD2. Losses at the gene ends were 4 bases for V and 8 bases for J; bases not matched to a gene: 8. Germline CDR1 is LGHNA and CDR2 is YNFKEQ. The CDR3 has 17 residues. The CDR3, as DNA: TGTGCCAGCAGCCCTGGGACTAGCGGGGGGGCCTGGGATGAGCAGTTCTTC. Its protein is CASSPGTSGGAWDEQFF.

The chain joins TRBV5-1 to TRBJ1-6; no firm D call. Germline values: CDR1 SGHRS, CDR2 YFSETQ. With 0 bases removed from V and 7 bases from J, the gap between germline ends came to 11 bases. The length of the CDR3 is 15 residues. The CDR3 reads CASSLVSVLNSPLHF. The CDR3, as DNA: TGCGCCAGCAGCTTGGTGTCCGTTCTAAATTCACCCCTCCACTTT. Based on the CDR3 plus reference TRBV5-1 and TRBJ1-6, the full variable domain is KAGVTQTPRYLIKTRGQQVTLSCSPISGHRSVSWYQQTPGQGLQFLFEYFSETQRNKGNFPGRFSGRQFSNSRSEMNVSTLELGDSALYLCASSLVSVLNSPLHFGNGTRLTVT.

V is TRBV29-1 and J is TRBJ2-7, with TRBD1 matching over 8 bases. The V gene's germline CDR1 is SQVTM and CDR2 ANQGSEA. V lost 1 base, J lost 5 bases, and 4 bases stayed unmatched. The CDR3 is made up of 13 amino acids. CDR3 region: CSVEGQGANEQYF. CDR3 nucleotide sequence: TGCAGCGTTGAAGGTCAGGGGGCCAACGAGCAGTACTTC.

The chain is built from TRBV7-8 and TRBJ2-5, with D hard to call. V lost 6 bases and J lost 7, with 21 bases in between. The CDR3 has 15 residues. The germline gives CDR1 SGHVS, CDR2 FQNEAQ. The CDR3: CASRPVGALGGTQYF. The CDR3 nucleotides are TGTGCCAGCAGACCCGTAGGAGCATTGGGTGGGACCCAGTACTTC.

The V and J genes are TRBV6-5 and TRBJ2-7; TRBD1 agrees at 10 bases. This CDR3 region has 15 residues. Germline V gene sequence: CDR1 MNHEY, CDR2 SVGAGI. V gave up 0 bases and J gave up 7 bases; unmatched junction bases: 6. This CDR3 reads CASSYSGTGEREQYF. In DNA, the CDR3 is TGTGCCAGCAGTTACTCCGGGACAGGGGAGCGGGAGCAGTACTTC.

The chain uses TRBV3-1 and TRBJ2-1; 12 bases are shared with TRBD2. Germline V lookup: CDR1 LGHDT, CDR2 YNNKEL (reference sequence). Losses at the gene ends were 4 bases for V and 0 bases for J; bases not matched to a gene: 7. The CDR3 has 18 residues. In nucleotides, the CDR3 is TGTGCCAGCAGCCCCCGGGGACTAGCGGGTTTCTCCTACAATGAGCAGTTCTTC. It specifies CASSPRGLAGFSYNEQFF.

The J gene is TRBJ1-2, the V gene TRBV10-1, with 7 bases that match TRBD1. The V and J ends lost 5 bases and 4 bases, in that order; junction bases with no gene match: 7. The germline V gene has CDR1 WNHNN and CDR2 SYGVQD (reference sequence). The CDR3 sequence is 14 residues long. CDR3 amino acids: CASSQGQFGYGYTF. The CDR3 bases are TGCGCCAGCAGTCAGGGACAGTTCGGCTATGGCTACACCTTC.

This chain links TRBV4-1 with TRBJ2-2; TRBD2 aligns across 9 bases. Germline V gives CDR1 MGHRA, CDR2 YSYEKL. The CDR3 runs 15 residues. Trimming removed 4 bases from V and 7 bases from J; junction bases left unmatched: 7. As DNA, the CDR3 is TGCGCCAGCAGCCCGGGACTAGCAAAAAGCGGGGAGCTGTTTTTT. The encoded protein is CASSPGLAKSGELFF.

In its sample, this clonotype was seen a few times. The chain is built from TRBV9 and TRBJ2-5; 10 positions match TRBD1. Germline V CDR1 and CDR2: SGDLS, YYNGEE. The CDR3 is made up of 14 amino acids. J lost 2 bases, V lost 2 bases, and 0 bases had no gene match. The CDR3 nucleotides are TGTGCCAGCAGCGTGGGACAGGGGCAAGAGACCCAGTACTTC. This sequence encodes CASSVGQGQETQYF.

The chain uses TRBV9 and TRBJ2-7; D unresolved. The CDR3 is 15 amino acids. V gave up 0 bases and J gave up 2 bases, with 12 bases separating them. CDR1 and CDR2 (germline): SGDLS, YYNGEE. The CDR3 loop is CASSVGLAPTYEQYF. CDR3 DNA sequence: TGTGCCAGCAGCGTAGGATTAGCTCCTACCTACGAGCAGTACTTC.

The chain joins TRBV20-1 to TRBJ2-1; D could derive from TRBD1 or TRBD2 (5 bases each). The V end was cut by 1 base, the J end by 3 bases, with 13 bases between. Germline V gives CDR1 DFQATT, CDR2 SNEGSKA (reference sequence). CDR3 length equals 15 residues. The CDR3 DNA is TGCAGTGCTAGAGCCCGAGGGGCAGGCTACAATGAGCAGTTCTTC. Protein: CSARARGAGYNEQFF.

The V gene is TRBV25-1, the J gene TRBJ1-2; D is perhaps TRBD1 (6 bases). Trimming took 7 bases from V and 3 from J, leaving 15 bases between them. CDR1 and CDR2 from the germline V gene are MGHDK and SYGVNS. The CDR3 has 14 amino acids. The CDR3 reads CASTGPTGHYGYTF. CDR3 sequence (DNA): TGTGCCAGCACTGGCCCTACAGGGCACTATGGCTACACCTTC.

The genes are TRBV7-9 and TRBJ2-5, with D perhaps TRBD2 (6 bases). The germline gives CDR1 SEHNR, CDR2 FQNEAQ (reference sequence). This CDR3 region has 15 residues. V was trimmed by 2 bases and J by 4 bases, leaving 14 bases between them. As DNA, the CDR3 is TGTGCCAGCAGCTTAAGTCGGGGAGGTGCAGAGACCCAGTACTTC. Its protein product is CASSLSRGGAETQYF.

The genes are TRBV5-1 and TRBJ1-6, with D possibly matching TRBD1 (5 bases). The CDR3 extends over 17 amino acids. V was clipped by 0 bases and J by 6 bases, with 16 bases between them. Germline V gene lookup returns CDR1 SGHRS and CDR2 YFSETQ. CDR3 residues: CASSLVLGQRTNSPLHF. The CDR3 DNA sequence: TGCGCCAGCAGCTTGGTCCTGGGGCAGCGAACTAATTCACCCCTCCACTTT.

The J gene is TRBJ2-3, the V gene TRBV20-1, with TRBD2 identical over 12 bases. V was pared by 5 bases and J by 2 bases, with 8 bases of the junction left unmatched. Germline lookup yields CDR1 DFQATT and CDR2 SNEGSKA (reference sequence). The CDR3 is 16 amino acids. The CDR3 here is CSAEPRTSGITDTQYF. As DNA, the CDR3 is TGCAGTGCTGAACCTAGGACTAGCGGGATCACAGATACGCAGTATTTT.

The gene calls are TRBV5-1 and TRBJ1-4; D remains unclear. The V gene lost 1 base and the J gene lost 5 bases, with 6 bases spanning the gap. CDR1 SGHRS and CDR2 YFSETQ come from the germline V gene. The CDR3 contains 13 residues. The CDR3 nucleotides are TGCGCCAGCAGCTTGACGGTGAATGAAAAACTGTTTTTT. This sequence encodes CASSLTVNEKLFF.

The chain joins TRBV20-1 to TRBJ1-1; unclear D gene. This CDR3 is 10 amino acids long. V was trimmed by 5 bases and J by 5 bases, leaving 6 bases between them. Per germline, CDR1 DFQATT and CDR2 SNEGSKA (reference sequence). CDR3 coding DNA: TGCAGTGCTGAAGGGACTGAAGCTTTCTTT. Translating it yields CSAEGTEAFF.

This clonotype was seen a single time. J is TRBJ2-3 and V is TRBV20-1; 9 bases are a match to TRBD2. The J segment lost 5 bases and the V segment lost 3 bases, leaving 6 bases of the junction unmatched. In germline, CDR1 is DFQATT, CDR2 SNEGSKA (reference sequence). The CDR3 is 14 residues long. CDR3 region: CSASRGGGVDTQYF. CDR3 in DNA: TGCAGTGCTAGCCGAGGCGGGGGGGTAGATACGCAGTATTTT.

The V call is TRBV2, the J call TRBJ1-2, with no clear D. This CDR3 is built from 13 residues. The germline gives CDR1 SNHLY, CDR2 FYNNEI. Trimming stripped 1 base from V and 4 bases from J, with 7 bases between. As DNA, the CDR3 is TGTGCCAGCAGTGAAGACGGAAGCTATGGCTACACCTTC. Encoded protein: CASSEDGSYGYTF.

This sequence joins TRBV2 and TRBJ2-5; 7 bases are shared with TRBD2. Germline V gives CDR1 SNHLY, CDR2 FYNNEI. With V trimmed by 5 bases and J by 4 bases, 4 bases remained unmatched. This CDR3 is built from 13 residues. The CDR3 coding sequence is TGTGCCAGCAGTTTTGGGAGGGGAGAGACCCAGTACTTC. This encodes CASSFGRGETQYF.